The clone carrying this T cell receptor beta chain occurred a few times. Its matching antigen is unknown. It was with a sample-barcoded 5' primer and a J-beta primer mix that a second PCR of roughly 7 to 12 cycles was run. TCRdb called the 5' RACE reads again in MiXCR, with one record for every CDR3 protein. Counted here are hundreds of thousands of distinct CDR3 sequences, over 20% occurring once; the ten biggest clones make up 20% to 25%. The entry originates in a study of blood T cells in healthy people across ages. The study drew donors from healthy Caucasian individuals in Russia aged roughly 6 to 90. The CDR3 extends over 14 amino acids. Trimming removed 2 bases at V and 7 bases at J, with 14 bases between. CDR1 is SEHNR and CDR2 is FQNEAQ in the germline V gene (reference sequence). Findings and caveats of the study: TCR beta diversity per million T cells fell roughly linearly with age.

Sequencing input: blood. This TCR was sampled from a man in his sixties or seventies in good health. This rearrangement joins TRBV7-9 to TRBJ1-1; D is possibly TRBD1 (6 bases). CDR3: CASSLWGAQNEAFF. CDR3 nucleotide sequence: TGTGCCAGCAGCTTATGGGGGGCCCAAAATGAAGCTTTCTTT.